The 19 T cell receptor beta chains given below trace back to one sample, sequenced in a study of siplizumab effects on memory and regulatory T cells. Profiled with immunoSEQ multiplex PCR; TCRdb holds only in-frame clones, not every one. The sample carries approximately 94,000 clones, around 92% recorded once. Sequencing was carried out using CD4+ T cells sorted from blood. The receptors here all came from a human donor in good health.

This clone was seen once. Written as DNA, the CDR3 is TGTGCCAGCTCACCAGTCCCGGGACAGGGCCCTGGAAACACCATATATTTT. This translates into CASSPVPGQGPGNTIYF. This sequence joins TRBV18 and TRBJ1-3; 9 nucleotides align to TRBD1. Germline values: CDR1 KGHSH, CDR2 LQKENI. The V segment lost 2 bases and the J segment 2 bases; nucleotides outside the gene matches: 7. CDR3 size: 17 residues.

The chain recombines TRBV29-1 with TRBJ1-1; perhaps TRBD1 as D (6 bases). Trimming removed 8 bases from V and 4 bases from J, with 17 bases in between. This CDR3 has 13 amino acids. Germline assignment: CDR1 SQVTM and CDR2 ANQGSEA. In DNA form, the CDR3 reads TGCAGCCTCTTGCGGACAGTGGGCACTGAAGCTTTCTTT. Its protein is CSLLRTVGTEAFF.

The rearrangement joins TRBV15 to TRBJ1-2, with 8 bases fitting TRBD1. The germline CDR1 and CDR2 sequences are LNHNV and YYDKDF (reference sequence). This CDR3 spans 16 amino acids. V lost 3 bases and J lost 4; bases outside the gene matches: 10. This chain's CDR3 is CATSRDRVTPIYGYTF. CDR3 nucleotides: TGTGCCACCAGCAGGGACAGGGTTACCCCTATCTATGGCTACACCTTC.

The gene calls are TRBV7-9 and TRBJ1-6; the match to TRBD1 covers 11 bases. The germline CDR1 and CDR2 sequences are SEHNR and FQNEAQ (reference sequence). Trimming cost V 1 base and J 6 bases; bases outside gene matches: 5. The CDR3 spans 17 residues. The CDR3 reads CASSLGTGGWGNSPLHF. For the CDR3, the DNA is TGTGCCAGCAGCTTAGGGACAGGGGGCTGGGGTAATTCACCCCTCCACTTT.

This clone was seen a few times. The chain links TRBV15 to TRBJ2-4; D may be TRBD2 (6 bases). Germline CDR1 and CDR2: LNHNV and YYDKDF (reference sequence). The CDR3 extends over 16 amino acids. Trimming pared 0 bases from V and 3 bases from J, leaving 12 bases between. The CDR3 DNA reads as TGTGCCACCAGCAGAGATCTGGGCGGGGACAAAAACATTCAGTACTTC. This codes for CATSRDLGGDKNIQYF.

The CDR3 nucleotides are TGTGCCAGCAGCTTAGTATCTGGCAGGGGGAACACTGAAGCTTTCTTT. Translated: CASSLVSGRGNTEAFF. The chain joins TRBV7-2 to TRBJ1-1, with D tentatively TRBD1 (6 bases). With 1 base removed from V and 1 base from J, the gap between germline ends came to 13 bases. CDR1 and CDR2 from the germline V gene are SGHTA and FQGNSA. CDR3 length: 16 residues.

CDR3 DNA sequence: TGTGCCAGCAGCTTATCAGGCAGCTACGAGCAGTACTTC. Translating it yields CASSLSGSYEQYF. The rearrangement uses TRBV11-2 and TRBJ2-7, with D unresolved. Per germline, CDR1 SGHAT and CDR2 FQNNGV. V lost 2 bases to trimming and J lost 3 bases, with 8 bases between them. This CDR3 has 13 residues.

V is TRBV7-9 and J is TRBJ1-2; 9 bases map to TRBD1. This CDR3 contains 15 residues. V gave up 9 bases and J gave up 6 bases; unmatched junction bases: 14. Germline V lookup: CDR1 SEHNR, CDR2 FQNEAQ (reference sequence). The CDR3 region is CASWDLRDRDHGYTF. The CDR3 DNA is TGTGCCAGTTGGGATTTGCGGGACAGGGATCATGGCTACACCTTC.

This chain uses TRBV27 with TRBJ2-3, with D possibly TRBD2 on 6 matching bases. CDR1 and CDR2 (germline): MNHEY, SMNVEV (reference sequence). This CDR3 region has 14 residues. V shed 5 bases and J shed 6 bases, with 15 bases lying between them. CDR3 sequence (DNA): TGTGCCAGCAGTACCCTGGACTATATGGATACGCAGTATTTT. Protein product: CASSTLDYMDTQYF.

The rearrangement links TRBV6-5 to TRBJ1-4, with TRBD1 matching 8 bases. Per the germline V gene, CDR1 is MNHEY and CDR2 is SVGAGI. The trim removed 8 bases at V and 8 bases at J, leaving 13 bases unmatched. The CDR3 covers 15 residues. The CDR3 is CASGLYGQGEEKLFF. The CDR3 nucleotides are TGTGCCAGCGGGTTGTACGGACAGGGTGAAGAAAAACTGTTTTTT.

V and J are TRBV11-2 and TRBJ2-1; D remains ambiguous. V lost 1 base, J lost 6 bases, and 7 bases lay in between. Germline CDR1 and CDR2: SGHAT and FQNNGV. CDR3 length: 13 residues. CDR3 amino acids: CASSLVTSNEQFF. The CDR3 DNA follows: TGTGCCAGCAGCTTAGTAACGTCCAATGAGCAGTTCTTC.

V is TRBV11-3 and J is TRBJ2-5, with D unresolved. The germline CDR1 and CDR2 sequences are SGHNT and YENEEA. V lost 5 bases to trimming and J lost 4 bases, with 11 bases between them. This CDR3 is 13 amino acids long. CDR3 nucleotide sequence: TGTGCCAGCAGCCAAGGGCAGATAGAGACCCAGTACTTC. Translation: CASSQGQIETQYF.

The chain is built from TRBV6-5 and TRBJ1-6; D is unresolved. Germline CDR1 MNHEY, CDR2 SVGAGI. CDR3 length: 14 residues. Trimming stripped 0 bases from V and 7 bases from J, with 7 bases between. The CDR3 loop reads CASSYSGPNSPLHF. The CDR3 bases are TGTGCCAGCAGTTACTCCGGTCCGAATTCACCCCTCCACTTT.

The J gene is TRBJ1-1, the V gene TRBV29-1, with D unclear. Germline assignment: CDR1 SQVTM and CDR2 ANQGSEA. This CDR3 contains 14 residues. V lost 6 bases to trimming and J lost 4 bases, with 18 bases between them. The CDR3 protein is CSVEVRYTLTEAFF. The CDR3 region has the DNA TGCAGCGTAGAGGTACGTTATACGCTCACTGAAGCTTTCTTT.

The chain links TRBV7-3 to TRBJ1-2; D remains ambiguous. CDR1 is SGHTA and CDR2 is FQGTGA in the germline V gene. Trimming shortened V by 5 bases and J by 8 bases, and 21 bases separated the two germline ends. The CDR3 sequence is 15 residues long. The CDR3 reads CASSPYLRSGGGYTF. CDR3 bases: TGTGCCAGCAGCCCCTATTTGCGTAGCGGTGGCGGCTACACCTTC.

In this sample, this clone turned up once. The chain employs TRBV7-2 and TRBJ2-3; no definite D call. From germline, CDR1 is SGHTA and CDR2 FQGNSA. This CDR3 has 13 amino acids. The germline V and J ends were trimmed by 5 bases and 0 bases, with 6 bases remaining between them. CDR3 residues: CASSAFSTDTQYF. CDR3 bases: TGTGCCAGCAGCGCATTTAGCACAGATACGCAGTATTTT.

The chain links TRBV5-1 to TRBJ1-4; 7 bases are a match to TRBD1. The CDR3 totals 18 residues. The J segment lost 0 bases and the V segment lost 1 base, leaving 9 bases of the junction unmatched. The germline gives CDR1 SGHRS, CDR2 YFSETQ. This CDR3 is CASSLRGQYESTNEKLFF. As DNA, the CDR3 is TGCGCCAGCAGCTTGCGGGGACAGTACGAATCAACTAATGAAAAACTGTTTTTT.

The CDR3 DNA sequence: TGCGCCAGCAGTGAGTCGGGGGCAGGAGTGGATACGCAGTATTTT. Translated, it gives CASSESGAGVDTQYF. This sequence joins TRBV10-1 and TRBJ2-3, with D maybe TRBD1 (6 bases). Germline loops: CDR1 WNHNN, CDR2 SYGVQD (reference sequence). This CDR3 spans 15 amino acids. V was cut by 0 bases and J by 6 bases, with 13 bases left in between.

The V and J genes are TRBV5-6 and TRBJ1-5, with D perhaps TRBD1 (5 bases). V was trimmed by 4 bases and J by 0 bases, leaving 11 bases between them. Germline V gene data show CDR1 as SGHDT and CDR2 as YYEEEE. The CDR3 length is 15 residues. CDR3 residues: CASSLEQASNQPQHF. As DNA, the CDR3 is TGTGCCAGCAGCCTCGAACAGGCTAGCAATCAGCCCCAGCATTTT. Using reference TRBV5-6 and TRBJ1-5 for the parts outside the CDR3, the full variable domain is DAGVTQSPTHLIKTRGQQVTLRCSPKSGHDTVSWYQQALGQGPQFIFQYYEEEERQRGNFPDRFSGHQFPNYSSELNVNALLLGDSALYLCASSLEQASNQPQHFGDGTRLSIL.